This T cell receptor (beta chain) was documented in a study of cytomegalovirus exposure and HLA in healthy donors. Study-level information: Membership in the Caucasian-associated ancestry cluster was found for around 81% of 350 to 450 genotyped donors.

The study ran its PCR with 60 Vbeta and 13 Jbeta primers. Data came from immunoSEQ multiplex PCR; TCRdb stores just in-frame clones and leaves some out. In all, the sample yields 60,000 or so clones. The CDR3 consists of 15 residues. The germline CDR1 and CDR2 sequences are SGHRS and YFSETQ. With V trimmed by 9 bases and J by 6 bases, 13 bases remained unmatched. About this clone: No antigen is known for it.

Study findings and constraints: Diagnosis of cytomegalovirus status made by the classifier reportedly showed high specificity and sensitivity. In a later analysis, 15,000 to 20,000 TCR beta sequences were associated with HLA alleles at 0.05 false discovery rate. A later analysis found most CMV-associated TCR beta chains apparently HLA-restricted.

The chain combines TRBV5-1 with TRBJ2-1; TRBD2 agrees at 9 bases. Source material: PBMCs. The TCR comes from a man in his fifties or sixties in good health and CMV-seropositive. The CDR3 bases are TGCGCCACCAAAATGGGGGCTAGCGGGACCAATGAGCAGTTCTTC. Protein: CATKMGASGTNEQFF.